What follows are 32 T cell receptor beta chains derived from one specimen sequenced in a study of cytomegalovirus exposure and HLA in healthy donors. Vbeta (60) and Jbeta (13) primers were used in the PCR. TCRdb's table, derived via immunoSEQ multiplex PCR, lists solely in-frame clones and lacks some. The sample consists of about 160,000 clones, 75% to 80% of them appearing once. The sequenced material came from PBMCs. The receptors stem from a woman in her thirties or forties in good health and CMV-seronegative.

The CDR3 loop reads CASSPPQGLGSPLHF. Here the CDR3 DNA reads TGTGCCAGCTCACCACCGCAGGGTTTAGGTTCACCCCTCCACTTT. The V and J genes are TRBV18 and TRBJ1-6, with D perhaps matching TRBD1 (5 bases). The CDR3 covers 15 residues. V was pared by 0 bases and J by 9 bases, with 12 bases between. Germline assignment: CDR1 KGHSH and CDR2 LQKENI.

This clone came up once. V usage is TRBV7-9 and J usage is TRBJ2-7; maybe TRBD1 (6 bases). CDR3 length: 15 residues. Germline V lookup: CDR1 SEHNR, CDR2 FQNEAQ (reference sequence). The V and J ends lost 5 bases and 3 bases respectively, with 17 bases between them. Here the CDR3 reads CASSATGNYGYEQYF. The CDR3, as DNA: TGTGCCAGCAGCGCCACAGGGAATTACGGCTACGAGCAGTACTTC.

The chain is built from TRBV20-1 and TRBJ2-7; D ambiguous. The V gene's germline CDR1 is DFQATT and CDR2 SNEGSKA (reference sequence). The CDR3 length is 11 residues. Trimming removed 4 bases at V and 2 bases at J, with 6 bases between. The CDR3 is CSATNPYEQYF. CDR3 in DNA: TGCAGTGCTACTAATCCCTACGAGCAGTACTTC.

J is TRBJ1-5 and V is TRBV6-1, with 10 positions matching TRBD1. Germline CDR1 reads MNHNS; CDR2 reads SASEGT. This CDR3 comprises 15 residues. Trimming removed 11 bases from V and 2 bases from J; junction bases left unmatched: 9. The CDR3 DNA sequence: TGTGCCTGCTCCGGGACAGGGGATCGCAATCAGCCCCAGCATTTT. Translated, it gives CACSGTGDRNQPQHF.

The sample holds one count of this clone. DNA for the CDR3: TGCGCCAGCAGCCAAGGGTCGACAGGGACATTTTACGAGCAGTACTTC. Amino acid sequence: CASSQGSTGTFYEQYF. The chain carries TRBV4-1 and TRBJ2-7, with TRBD1 matching over 7 bases. The CDR3 contains 16 residues. V dropped 1 base and J dropped 4; count of bases not matched to a gene: 10. Germline-derived CDR1 and CDR2 are MGHRA and YSYEKL.

The chain uses TRBV27 and TRBJ2-7; 8 nucleotides match TRBD2. The CDR3 has 16 residues. Germline-derived CDR1 and CDR2 are MNHEY and SMNVEV (reference sequence). Trimming took 0 bases from V and 2 from J; bases not matched to a gene: 6. CDR3 loop: CASSLSVAGLAYEQYF. In DNA form, the CDR3 reads TGTGCCAGCAGTTTATCCGTAGCGGGGCTGGCCTACGAGCAGTACTTC.

The CDR3 is CASSLAFGTYNEQFF. The CDR3 DNA sequence: TGTGCCAGCAGCTTAGCCTTCGGGACCTACAATGAGCAGTTCTTC. The chain couples TRBV7-2 to TRBJ2-1, with TRBD2 as a possible D gene (5 bases). Germline V gene sequence: CDR1 SGHTA, CDR2 FQGNSA. With 0 bases removed from V and 2 bases from J, the gap between germline ends came to 8 bases. The CDR3 runs to 15 residues.

The V call is TRBV11-3, the J call TRBJ2-7; 9 bases match TRBD2. There are 15 residues in the CDR3. Germline V CDR1 and CDR2: SGHNT, YENEEA. V lost 1 base to trimming and J lost 5 bases; unmatched junction nucleotides: 6. CDR3 loop: CASSLGRTSVHEQYF. CDR3 DNA: TGTGCCAGCAGCTTAGGGAGGACTAGCGTCCACGAGCAGTACTTC.

The rearrangement uses TRBV2 and TRBJ2-2; 9 bases match TRBD1. J was trimmed by 4 bases and V by 6 bases; bases with no gene match: 6. The CDR3 covers 15 residues. CDR1 is SNHLY and CDR2 is FYNNEI in the germline V gene. CDR3 loop: CASSPTGGVTGELFF. CDR3 nucleotides: TGTGCCAGCAGCCCGACAGGGGGAGTCACCGGGGAGCTGTTTTTT.

The chain couples TRBV6-1 to TRBJ1-5; TRBD1 matches 8 bases. The CDR3 runs to 15 residues. In germline, CDR1 is MNHNS, CDR2 SASEGT. Germline trimming cut 2 bases from V and 6 bases from J; bases unmatched to any gene: 6. In DNA, the CDR3 is TGTGCCAGCAGTGAAACAGGGGGGGGAAGTCAGCCCCAGCATTTT. Amino acids: CASSETGGGSQPQHF.

The chain uses TRBV27 and TRBJ2-5; D not resolved. The CDR3 loop spans 14 amino acids. V was trimmed by 3 bases and J by 5 bases, leaving 13 bases between them. Germline V gene lookup returns CDR1 MNHEY and CDR2 SMNVEV (reference sequence). The CDR3 region is CASSFAVSGETQYF. The CDR3 nucleotides read TGTGCCAGCAGTTTCGCTGTATCCGGGGAGACCCAGTACTTC.

The chain is built from TRBV6-1 and TRBJ1-5, with 7 positions matching TRBD1. Germline V CDR1 and CDR2: MNHNS, SASEGT. The V gene end was trimmed by 3 bases and the J gene end by 5 bases; junction bases not matched to a gene: 1. The CDR3 length is 13 residues. The CDR3 bases are TGTGCCAGCAGTGAGACAGGGTATCAGCCCCAGCATTTT. Its protein product is CASSETGYQPQHF.

The chain recombines TRBV9 with TRBJ2-7, with TRBD1 identical over 8 bases. Germline loops: CDR1 SGDLS, CDR2 YYNGEE. Trimming at V came to 6 bases and at J to 3 bases, leaving 14 bases not matched to a gene. The CDR3 extends over 16 amino acids. The CDR3 nucleotides read TGTGCCAGCAACCTGAGGACGGGACAGGAGGGCTACGAGCAGTACTTC. Translated, it gives CASNLRTGQEGYEQYF.

CDR3 nucleotides: TGCGCCAGCAGCCGGGTAATCTTACTAGCGGGGGGGAGCACAGATACGCAGTATTTT. Amino acids: CASSRVILLAGGSTDTQYF. The chain recombines TRBV4-1 with TRBJ2-3; 13 bases agree with TRBD2. Trimming cost V 4 bases and J 0 bases; bases outside gene matches: 10. Germline V gene data show CDR1 as MGHRA and CDR2 as YSYEKL. CDR3 length: 19 amino acids.

The genes are TRBV11-2 and TRBJ2-7; TRBD2 aligns across 14 bases. Losses at the gene ends were 5 bases for V and 5 bases for J; bases not matched to a gene: 5. Germline-derived CDR1 and CDR2 are SGHAT and FQNNGV. CDR3 length: 15 amino acids. Here the CDR3 reads CASSPTSGGVHEQYF. CDR3 bases: TGTGCCAGCAGCCCGACTAGCGGGGGGGTACACGAGCAGTACTTC.

The chain employs TRBV27 and TRBJ2-2; 15 bases are a match to TRBD2. The CDR3 consists of 18 residues. CDR1 is MNHEY, CDR2 SMNVEV, per germline (reference sequence). V lost 6 bases, J lost 5 bases, and 10 bases stayed unmatched. CDR3 sequence reads: CASSAYTGTSGRTGELFF. The CDR3 nucleotides are TGTGCCAGCAGCGCCTATACCGGGACTAGCGGGAGGACCGGGGAGCTGTTTTTT.

V usage is TRBV6-5 and J usage is TRBJ1-4; TRBD1 might be the D (5 bases). Trimming took 6 bases from V and 8 from J, leaving 16 bases between them. Germline values: CDR1 MNHEY, CDR2 SVGAGI. This CDR3 region has 14 residues. The CDR3 here is CASSRTPVVEKLFF. In nucleotides, the CDR3 is TGTGCCAGCAGCCGGACACCGGTCGTGGAAAAACTGTTTTTT.

The chain combines TRBV4-1 with TRBJ2-3; D might be TRBD1 (5 bases). V lost 1 base, J lost 2 bases, and 13 bases lay in between. CDR1 is MGHRA and CDR2 is YSYEKL in the germline V gene. The CDR3 loop spans 16 amino acids. This chain's CDR3 is CASSQVGRENTDTQYF. As DNA, the CDR3 is TGCGCCAGCAGCCAAGTGGGCAGGGAAAACACAGATACGCAGTATTTT.

V is TRBV18 and J is TRBJ2-2; TRBD2 might be the D (5 bases). Germline CDR1 and CDR2: KGHSH and LQKENI. This CDR3 has 16 residues. V gave up 5 bases and J gave up 0 bases, with 13 bases separating them. The CDR3, as DNA: TGTGCCAGCTCAAATGTCAGGCGGGCGAACACCGGGGAGCTGTTTTTT. Protein: CASSNVRRANTGELFF.

V gene TRBV27 combines with J gene TRBJ2-3; the match to TRBD2 covers 12 bases. Germline CDR1 reads MNHEY; CDR2 reads SMNVEV (reference sequence). This CDR3 comprises 20 residues. V shed 5 bases and J 6 bases; nucleotides not matched to a gene: 21. CDR3 nucleotide sequence: TGTGCCAGCAGTCTAGCAACTAGCGGGGGGCGCCTACCGCTCAGGGATACGCAGTATTTT. This translates into CASSLATSGGRLPLRDTQYF.

The table lists this clone with a count of one. CDR3 in amino acids: CASSLFRSSGTEAFF. CDR3 nucleotide sequence: TGTGCCAGCAGTCTGTTTCGGAGCAGCGGGACTGAAGCTTTCTTT. The chain links TRBV28 to TRBJ1-1; no clear D gene. The CDR3 covers 15 residues. The V end lost 5 bases, the J end lost 5 bases, and 18 bases lay between the germline ends. The germline CDR1 and CDR2 sequences are MDHEN and SYDVKM.

The genes are TRBV5-1 and TRBJ2-7, with D perhaps matching TRBD1 (5 bases). This CDR3 spans 14 amino acids. V lost 0 bases to trimming and J lost 2 bases, with 9 bases between them. Germline CDR1 SGHRS, CDR2 YFSETQ. The CDR3 region is CASSLALDTYEQYF. The CDR3 nucleotides read TGCGCCAGCAGCTTGGCCCTGGACACCTACGAGCAGTACTTC.

The V call is TRBV5-1, the J call TRBJ1-1; TRBD1 is a possible D gene (6 bases). V shed 1 base and J shed 1 base, with 8 bases lying between them. This CDR3 contains 14 residues. CDR1 is SGHRS and CDR2 is YFSETQ in the germline V gene. CDR3 amino acids: CASSLRQENTEAFF. CDR3 DNA: TGCGCCAGCAGCTTGAGACAGGAGAACACTGAAGCTTTCTTT.

This clone was picked up a small number of times. The rearrangement joins TRBV7-9 to TRBJ1-1; 7 nucleotides align to TRBD1. Trimming removed 7 bases from V and 3 bases from J; junction bases left unmatched: 11. The CDR3 runs 15 residues. In germline, CDR1 is SEHNR, CDR2 FQNEAQ (reference sequence). CDR3 protein: CASTQGVVVDTEAFF. The DNA for the CDR3 is TGTGCCAGCACGCAGGGGGTTGTTGTGGACACTGAAGCTTTCTTT.

The chain links TRBV11-2 to TRBJ2-1, with TRBD2 matching 16 bases. Germline CDR1 is SGHAT and CDR2 is FQNNGV. The CDR3 runs 17 residues. V lost 5 bases, J lost 9 bases, and 10 bases stayed unmatched. The CDR3 region has the DNA TGTGCCAGCAGCCGCGGGACTAGCGGGGGGGCGTCGAGTGAGCAGTTCTTC. Protein product: CASSRGTSGGASSEQFF.

This clone was observed a handful of times. The chain has TRBV10-2 and TRBJ2-7, with 10 bases matching TRBD1. Germline values: CDR1 WSHSY, CDR2 SAAADI. Trimming removed 7 bases from V and 4 bases from J; junction bases left unmatched: 10. The CDR3 runs 15 residues. The CDR3 spells CASTTPGQGKYEQYF. DNA for the CDR3: TGCGCCAGCACGACTCCGGGACAGGGGAAATACGAGCAGTACTTC.

V and J are TRBV2 and TRBJ2-1; 9 nucleotides match TRBD2. There are 15 residues in the CDR3. Per germline, CDR1 SNHLY and CDR2 FYNNEI. Trimming took 6 bases from V and 4 from J; bases not matched to a gene: 7. The CDR3 sequence is CASSEQRGDYNEQFF. The CDR3 DNA follows: TGTGCCAGCAGCGAGCAGCGGGGGGATTACAATGAGCAGTTCTTC.

The count of this clone is one. The chain recombines TRBV7-8 with TRBJ2-7; a possible D gene is TRBD2 (6 bases). Trimming pared 5 bases from V and 0 bases from J, leaving 11 bases between. Germline-derived CDR1 and CDR2 are SGHVS and FQNEAQ. This CDR3 has 14 residues. CDR3 region: CASSLWTTSYEQYF. The CDR3 region has the DNA TGTGCCAGCAGCCTCTGGACTACCTCCTACGAGCAGTACTTC.

The chain is built from TRBV6-5 and TRBJ1-1; 7 bases are shared with TRBD1. Germline V gene data show CDR1 as MNHEY and CDR2 as SVGAGI. Losses at the gene ends were 5 bases for V and 1 base for J; bases not matched to a gene: 7. The CDR3 sequence is 15 residues long. The CDR3 DNA reads as TGTGCCAGCAGTCGTTACAGGGGAGCGAACACTGAAGCTTTCTTT. It is translated as CASSRYRGANTEAFF.

The chain employs TRBV7-3 and TRBJ1-1; no reliable D call. The CDR3 spans 13 residues. CDR1 is SGHTA, CDR2 FQGTGA, per germline. The V end lost 6 bases, the J end lost 2 bases, and 10 bases lay between the germline ends. CDR3 region: CASRSDPNTEAFF. CDR3 sequence (DNA): TGTGCCAGCAGATCAGATCCAAACACTGAAGCTTTCTTT.

V usage is TRBV7-9 and J usage is TRBJ1-4, with TRBD1 matching over 9 bases. J was trimmed by 7 bases and V by 3 bases; bases with no gene match: 12. The CDR3 sequence is 17 residues long. Germline V lookup: CDR1 SEHNR, CDR2 FQNEAQ (reference sequence). The CDR3 DNA sequence: TGTGCCAGCAGCTTCGGCCAACTGACAGGGGGGGGTGAAAAACTGTTTTTT. It specifies CASSFGQLTGGGEKLFF. Based on the CDR3 plus reference TRBV7-9 and TRBJ1-4, the full variable domain is DTGVSQNPRHKITKRGQNVTFRCDPISEHNRLYWYRQTLGQGPEFLTYFQNEAQLEKSRLLSDRFSAERPKGSFSTLEIQRTEQGDSAMYLCASSFGQLTGGGEKLFFGSGTQLSVL.

This clone appeared a few times. The sample holds other DNA sequences that translate to the same CDR3. V and J are TRBV6-5 and TRBJ1-2; the match to TRBD1 covers 12 bases. This CDR3 has 13 residues. Germline CDR1 and CDR2: MNHEY and SVGAGI. Trimming removed 6 bases from V and 8 bases from J; junction bases left unmatched: 4. The CDR3 reads CASRGQGAGGYTF. In DNA, the CDR3 is TGTGCCAGCAGGGGACAGGGGGCAGGAGGCTACACCTTC.